This T cell receptor (beta chain) was captured in a study of blood T cell repertoires in COVID-19. Study-level background: Whether acute or convalescent, the COVID-19 samples came from the United States, Italy and Spain. Nucleic acid was either cDNA or gDNA, and it came from T cells, B-cell-depleted T cells, or PBMCs.

Measured with immunoSEQ multiplex PCR; TCRdb has only the in-frame clones, and not every one. The sample carries tens of thousands of clones, approximately 78% recorded once. Sequenced: peripheral blood. This receptor was identified in a woman at least 80 years old with acute or convalescent COVID-19.

For the CDR3, the DNA is TGCAGCGTTGCCCCGACTTTACCTGGCGAGCAGTACTTC. This translates into CSVAPTLPGEQYF. The chain couples TRBV29-1 to TRBJ2-7, with D unclear. Germline assignment: CDR1 SQVTM and CDR2 ANQGSEA. V lost 4 bases and J 6 bases, leaving 16 bases between the germline ends. The CDR3 consists of 13 residues.